This TCR beta chain was documented in a study of OX40 agonist ivuxolimab in advanced cancers. The study in broad terms: Ivuxolimab was a fully human IgG2 agonistic monoclonal antibody targeting the costimulatory receptor OX40 (CD134). In the dose-escalation cohort, approximately 83% of patients were male, and the mean age was 60 years with a range of about 20 to 79. Partial responses were achieved by three dose-escalation patients, of whom one had hepatocellular carcinoma and two had cutaneous melanoma. Among the 50 to 55 dose-escalation patients, 19 had hepatocellular carcinoma, roughly 15 melanoma, 9 renal cell carcinoma and 9 head and neck cancer. Peripheral TCRbeta sequencing aimed to test whether ivuxolimab altered TCR sequence diversity and caused clonal T-cell expansion. Patients were allowed to have had prior anti-PD-1, anti-PD-L1 or anti-CTLA-4 therapy, and around 41% of the dose-escalation patients had previously received checkpoint inhibitors. The paper reports the monotherapy dose-escalation portion (N of about 50 patients) of the phase I ivuxolimab trial. Intravenous ivuxolimab was administered to patients every 2 weeks at six dose levels: 0.01, 0.1, 0.3, 1.5, 3 and 10 mg/kg.

Paper-wide results and their limitations: The antigen specificity of the peripheral T cells that underwent clonal expansion was not determined. Low levels of normalized T-cell clonal expansion were also seen in some patients who did not respond. After ivuxolimab, more expanded clones were found on average in CD8+ T cells than in CD4+ T cells. Clonal expansion of both CD4+ and CD8+ blood T cells was observed from baseline to week 6 at doses 0.1 to 3.0 mg/kg. In partial responders in the 0.1-3.0 mg/kg groups, normalized peripheral clonal expansion was found to be among the lowest, especially among CD8+ T cells.

To sequence the TCRbeta CDR3 region, genomic DNA was isolated from the sorted cells. The immunoSEQ Assay was used to sequence the TCRbeta CDR3 regions. The source is immuneACCESS, and TCRdb retained only in-frame sequences with V and J called. Part of the clones is not carried over; for the studies checked, unresolved V genes explain less than half of this, and the remainder is unexplained. In all, the sample holds about 77,000 clones, and roughly 85% of those were seen once. The ten largest make up 0.75% of the sample. On this clone: Its antigen remains undetermined. Qualities for individual bases were not recorded, and no much larger clone is one base off.

Patients with autoimmune disease history or receiving systemic immunosuppression were excluded from the trial. Peripheral blood for TCR sequencing was collected from all dose cohorts at baseline, on cycle 4 day 1, and on cycle 7 day 1. The samples were drawn from a first-in-human, open-label, multicenter phase I dose-escalation trial of ivuxolimab. Adults with locally advanced or metastatic melanoma, renal cell carcinoma, hepatocellular carcinoma or head and neck squamous cell carcinoma were enrolled in the trial. Before TCR sequencing, CD4+ T cells and CD8+ T cells from peripheral blood were sorted into separate populations. CDR1 MDHEN and CDR2 SYDVKM are derived from the germline V gene. At the junction V is shortened by 4 bases and J by 4 bases; bases outside the gene matches: 11. Inclusive of the bounding cysteine and phenylalanine, the CDR3 is 16 residues long. Solely the CDR3 DNA is kept, with 48 bases framed from the first base.

Recombination connected TRBV28 to TRBJ2-7, with TRBD2 matching 9 junction bases. The TCR sequence derives from an adult with an advanced solid tumor such as melanoma, head and neck, liver or kidney cancer. Sample: CD4+ or CD8+ T cells sorted from blood, taken in a trial of the OX40 agonist ivuxolimab. The CDR3 region: CASSSSGAGGRYEQYF. The nucleotides read TGTGCCAGCAGTTCCTCTGGGGCGGGAGGGCGGTACGAGCAGTACTTC. The CDR3 plus the reference TRBV28 and TRBJ2-7 genes for the other parts give the full variable domain: DVKVTQSSRYLVKRTGEKVFLECVQDMDHENMFWYRQDPGLGLRLIYFSYDVKMKEKGDIPEGYSVSREKKERFSLILESASTNQTSMYLCASSSSGAGGRYEQYFGPGTRLTVT.